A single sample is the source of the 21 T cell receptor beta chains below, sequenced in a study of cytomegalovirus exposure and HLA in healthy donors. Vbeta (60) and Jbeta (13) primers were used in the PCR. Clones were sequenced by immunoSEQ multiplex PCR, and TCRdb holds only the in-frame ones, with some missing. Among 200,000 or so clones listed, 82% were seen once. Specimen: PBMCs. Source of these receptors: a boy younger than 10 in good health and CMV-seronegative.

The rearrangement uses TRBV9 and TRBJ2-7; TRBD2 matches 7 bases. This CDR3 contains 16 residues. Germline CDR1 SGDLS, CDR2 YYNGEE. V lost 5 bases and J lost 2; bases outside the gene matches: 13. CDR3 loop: CASSGSGRGDPYEQYF. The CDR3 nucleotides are TGTGCCAGCAGTGGGAGTGGCCGGGGGGATCCCTACGAGCAGTACTTC.

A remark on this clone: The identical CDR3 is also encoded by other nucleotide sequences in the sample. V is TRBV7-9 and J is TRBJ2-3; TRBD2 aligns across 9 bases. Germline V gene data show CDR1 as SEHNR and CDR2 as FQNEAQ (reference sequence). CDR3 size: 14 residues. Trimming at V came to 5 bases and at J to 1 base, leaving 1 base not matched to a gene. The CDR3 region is CASSASGGTDTQYF. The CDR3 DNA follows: TGTGCCAGCAGCGCTAGCGGGGGCACAGATACGCAGTATTTT.

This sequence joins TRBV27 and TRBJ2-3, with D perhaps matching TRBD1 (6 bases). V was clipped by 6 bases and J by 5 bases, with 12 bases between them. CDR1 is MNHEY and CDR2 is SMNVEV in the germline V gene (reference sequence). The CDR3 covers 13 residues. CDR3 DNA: TGTGCCAGCAGGGCACAGGGTGGAGATACGCAGTATTTT. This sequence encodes CASRAQGGDTQYF.

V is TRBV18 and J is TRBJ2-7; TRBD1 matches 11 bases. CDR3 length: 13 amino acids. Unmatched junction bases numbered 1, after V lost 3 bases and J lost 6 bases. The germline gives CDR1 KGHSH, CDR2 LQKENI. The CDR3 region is CASSPGQGVEQYF. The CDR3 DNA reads TGTGCCAGCTCACCGGGACAGGGGGTCGAGCAGTACTTC.

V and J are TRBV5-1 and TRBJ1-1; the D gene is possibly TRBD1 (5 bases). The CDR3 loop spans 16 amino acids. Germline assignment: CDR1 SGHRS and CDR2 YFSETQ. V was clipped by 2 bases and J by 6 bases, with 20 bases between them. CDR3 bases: TGCGCCAGCAGCTTTAGCGGAGTGGGGGAAGGGGCTGAAGCTTTCTTT. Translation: CASSFSGVGEGAEAFF.

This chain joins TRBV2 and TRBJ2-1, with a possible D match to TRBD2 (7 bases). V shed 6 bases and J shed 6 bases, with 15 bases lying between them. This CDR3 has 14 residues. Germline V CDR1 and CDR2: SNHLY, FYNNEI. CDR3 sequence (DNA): TGTGCCAGCAGCATCGAAGGGGGGGGCAATGAGCAGTTCTTC. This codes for CASSIEGGGNEQFF. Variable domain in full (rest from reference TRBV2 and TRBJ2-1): EPEVTQTPSHQVTQMGQEVILRCVPISNHLYFYWYRQILGQKVEFLVSFYNNEISEKSEIFDDQFSVERPDGSNFTLKIRSTKLEDSAMYFCASSIEGGGNEQFFGPGTRLTVL.

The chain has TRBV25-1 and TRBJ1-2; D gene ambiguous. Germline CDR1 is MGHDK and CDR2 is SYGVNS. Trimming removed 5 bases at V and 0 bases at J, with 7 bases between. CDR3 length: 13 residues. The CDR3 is CASSRDTNYGYTF. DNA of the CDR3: TGTGCCAGCAGTAGAGACACTAACTATGGCTACACCTTC.

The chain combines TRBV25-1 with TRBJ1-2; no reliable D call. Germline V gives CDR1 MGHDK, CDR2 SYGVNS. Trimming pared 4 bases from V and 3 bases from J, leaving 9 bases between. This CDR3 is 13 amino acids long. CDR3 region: CASSGLYYYGYTF. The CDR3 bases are TGTGCCAGCAGTGGCCTGTACTACTATGGCTACACCTTC.

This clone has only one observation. CDR3 nucleotide sequence: TGCGCCAGCAGCCAATTCGGGTACACTGAAGCTTTCTTT. Protein product: CASSQFGYTEAFF. This chain joins TRBV4-1 and TRBJ1-1; D gene ambiguous. The CDR3 is 13 residues long. CDR1 is MGHRA and CDR2 is YSYEKL in the germline V gene. V was clipped by 2 bases and J by 3 bases, with 7 bases between them.

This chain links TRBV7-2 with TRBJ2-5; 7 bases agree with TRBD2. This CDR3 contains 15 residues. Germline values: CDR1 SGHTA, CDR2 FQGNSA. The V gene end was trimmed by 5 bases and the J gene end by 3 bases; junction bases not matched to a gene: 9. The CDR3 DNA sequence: TGTGCCAGCAGCCGCGCGGGGGACCCTAAAGAGACCCAGTACTTC. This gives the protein CASSRAGDPKETQYF.

The CDR3 loop reads CASSQDPGINSPLHF. CDR3 nucleotides: TGCGCCAGCAGCCAAGATCCAGGGATCAATTCACCCCTCCACTTT. V gene TRBV4-3 combines with J gene TRBJ1-6, with a possible D match to TRBD1 (5 bases). Germline CDR1 and CDR2: LGHNA and YSLEER. The CDR3 totals 15 residues. Trimming took off 0 bases at V and 7 bases at J, with 10 bases between the two ends.

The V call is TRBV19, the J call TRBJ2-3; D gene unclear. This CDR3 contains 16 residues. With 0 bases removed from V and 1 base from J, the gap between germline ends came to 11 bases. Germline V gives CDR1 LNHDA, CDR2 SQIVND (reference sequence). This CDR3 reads CASSIEAHLRTDTQYF. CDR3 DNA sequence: TGTGCCAGTAGTATAGAAGCCCACCTTCGCACAGATACGCAGTATTTT.

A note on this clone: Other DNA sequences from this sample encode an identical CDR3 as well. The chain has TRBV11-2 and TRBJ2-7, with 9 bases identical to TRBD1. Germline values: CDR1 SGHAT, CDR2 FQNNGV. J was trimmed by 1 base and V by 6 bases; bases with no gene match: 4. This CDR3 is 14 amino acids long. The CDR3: CASSLDRGSYEQYF. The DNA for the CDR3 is TGTGCCAGCAGTCTGGACAGGGGTTCCTACGAGCAGTACTTC.

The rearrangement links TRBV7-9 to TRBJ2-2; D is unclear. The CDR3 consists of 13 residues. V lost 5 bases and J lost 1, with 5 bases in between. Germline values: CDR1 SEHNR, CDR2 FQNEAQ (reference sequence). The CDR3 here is CASSPRNTGELFF. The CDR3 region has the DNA TGTGCCAGCAGCCCCCGGAACACCGGGGAGCTGTTTTTT.

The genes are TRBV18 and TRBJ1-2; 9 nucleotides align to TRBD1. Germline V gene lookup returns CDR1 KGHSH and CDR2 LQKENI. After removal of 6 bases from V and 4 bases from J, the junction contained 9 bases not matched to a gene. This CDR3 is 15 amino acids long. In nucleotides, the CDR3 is TGTGCCAGCTCCCCAACCCCGGACAGGGGCTATGGCTACACCTTC. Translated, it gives CASSPTPDRGYGYTF.

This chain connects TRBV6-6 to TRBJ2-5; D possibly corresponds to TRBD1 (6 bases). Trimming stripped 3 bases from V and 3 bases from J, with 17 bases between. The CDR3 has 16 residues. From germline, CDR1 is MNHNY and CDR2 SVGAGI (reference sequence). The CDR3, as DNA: TGTGCCAGCAGTTATGATACCGACAGGCCTAAAGAGACCCAGTACTTC. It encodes CASSYDTDRPKETQYF.

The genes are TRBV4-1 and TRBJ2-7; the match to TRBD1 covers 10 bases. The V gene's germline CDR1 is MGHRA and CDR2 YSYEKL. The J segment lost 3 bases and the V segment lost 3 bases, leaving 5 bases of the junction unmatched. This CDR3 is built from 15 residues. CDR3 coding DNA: TGCGCCAGCAGCCAGCTCCGGACAGGGGGCTACGAGCAGTACTTC. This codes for CASSQLRTGGYEQYF.

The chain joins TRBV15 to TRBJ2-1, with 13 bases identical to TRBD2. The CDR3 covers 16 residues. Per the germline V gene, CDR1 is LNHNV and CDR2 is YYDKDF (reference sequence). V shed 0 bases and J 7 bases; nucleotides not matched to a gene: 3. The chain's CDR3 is CATSRDRTSGRNEQFF. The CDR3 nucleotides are TGTGCCACCAGCAGAGATAGGACTAGCGGGAGAAATGAGCAGTTCTTC.

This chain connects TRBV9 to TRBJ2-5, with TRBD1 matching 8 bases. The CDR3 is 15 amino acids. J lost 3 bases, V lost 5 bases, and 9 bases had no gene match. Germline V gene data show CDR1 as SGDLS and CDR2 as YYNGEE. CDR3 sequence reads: CASSLNPTGEETQYF. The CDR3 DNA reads TGTGCCAGCAGTCTAAACCCGACAGGGGAAGAGACCCAGTACTTC. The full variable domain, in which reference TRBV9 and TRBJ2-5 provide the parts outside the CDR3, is DSGVTQTPKHLITATGQRVTLRCSPRSGDLSVYWYQQSLDQGLQFLIQYYNGEERAKGNILERFSAQQFPDLHSELNLSSLELGDSALYFCASSLNPTGEETQYFGPGTRLLVL.

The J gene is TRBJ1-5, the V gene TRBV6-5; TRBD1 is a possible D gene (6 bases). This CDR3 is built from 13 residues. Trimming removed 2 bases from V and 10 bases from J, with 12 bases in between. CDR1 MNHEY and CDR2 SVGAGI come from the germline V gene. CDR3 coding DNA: TGTGCCAGCAGTTACGCGGGGGGGCAACCCCAGCATTTT. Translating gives CASSYAGGQPQHF.

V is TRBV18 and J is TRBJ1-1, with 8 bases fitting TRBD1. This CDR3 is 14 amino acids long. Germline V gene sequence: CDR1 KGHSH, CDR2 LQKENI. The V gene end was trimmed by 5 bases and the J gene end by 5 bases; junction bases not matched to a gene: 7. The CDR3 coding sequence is TGTGCCAGCTCAGACTGGACAGGGAGGACTGAAGCTTTCTTT. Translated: CASSDWTGRTEAFF.